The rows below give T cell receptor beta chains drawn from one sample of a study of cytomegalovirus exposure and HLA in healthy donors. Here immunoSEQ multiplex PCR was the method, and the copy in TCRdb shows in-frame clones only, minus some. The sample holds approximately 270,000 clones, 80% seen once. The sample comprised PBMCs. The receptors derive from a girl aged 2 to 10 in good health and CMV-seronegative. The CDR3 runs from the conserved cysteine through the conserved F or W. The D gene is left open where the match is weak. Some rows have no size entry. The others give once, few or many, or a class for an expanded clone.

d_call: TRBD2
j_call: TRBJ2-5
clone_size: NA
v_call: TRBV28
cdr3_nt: TGTGCCAGCAGTTTAGCGGGAGGTGGGCAGGAGACCCAGTACTTC
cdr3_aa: CASSLAGGGQETQYF

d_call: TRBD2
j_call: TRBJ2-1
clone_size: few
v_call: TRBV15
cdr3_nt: TGTGCCACCAGCAGAGATCGGCGGGGGGCCAATGAGCAGTTCTTC
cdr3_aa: CATSRDRRGANEQFF

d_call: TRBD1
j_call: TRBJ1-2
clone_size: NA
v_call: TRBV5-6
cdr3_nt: TGTGCCAGCAGCTTCAACAGGGGAAGGGACTACACCTTC
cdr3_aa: CASSFNRGRDYTF

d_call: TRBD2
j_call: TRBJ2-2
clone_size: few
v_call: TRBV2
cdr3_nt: TGTGCCGGTAAACTAGCGGTGAACACCGGGGAGCTGTTTTTT
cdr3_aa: CAGKLAVNTGELFF

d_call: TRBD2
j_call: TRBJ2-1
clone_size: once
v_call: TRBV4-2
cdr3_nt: TGTGCCAGCAGCCAAGTCGGGGGGTCTAGCGGGGTAAATGAGCAGTTCTTC
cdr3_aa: CASSQVGGSSGVNEQFF

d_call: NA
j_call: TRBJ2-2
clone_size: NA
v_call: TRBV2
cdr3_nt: TGTGCCAGCCGACGGGACACCGGGGAGCTGTTTTTT
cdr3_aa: CASRRDTGELFF

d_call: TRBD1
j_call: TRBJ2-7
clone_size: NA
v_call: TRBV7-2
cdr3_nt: TGTGCCAGCAGCCTCCCCACAGGGGGCTCTTATAGCTCCTACGAGCAGTACTTC
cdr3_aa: CASSLPTGGSYSSYEQYF

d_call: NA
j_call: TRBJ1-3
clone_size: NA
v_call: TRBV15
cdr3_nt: TGTGCCACCAGCCCTCGTCGGGGAAACACCATATATTTT
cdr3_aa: CATSPRRGNTIYF

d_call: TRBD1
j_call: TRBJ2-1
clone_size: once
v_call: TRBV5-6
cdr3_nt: TGTGCCAGCAGCCTCCTCGGGACAGGGGATGAGCAGTTCTTC
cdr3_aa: CASSLLGTGDEQFF

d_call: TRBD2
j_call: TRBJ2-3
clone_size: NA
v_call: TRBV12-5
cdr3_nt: TGTGCTAGTGGTTCCTACCATACTAGCGCTAGCACAGATACGCAGTATTTT
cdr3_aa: CASGSYHTSASTDTQYF

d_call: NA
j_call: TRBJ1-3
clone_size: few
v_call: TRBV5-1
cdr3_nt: TGCGCCAGCAGCTTACAGGGAAACACCATATATTTT
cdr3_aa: CASSLQGNTIYF

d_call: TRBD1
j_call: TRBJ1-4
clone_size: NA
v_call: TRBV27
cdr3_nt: TGTGCCAGCAGTTTCAGGACAGGCTGGGGTGAAAAACTGTTTTTT
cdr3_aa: CASSFRTGWGEKLFF

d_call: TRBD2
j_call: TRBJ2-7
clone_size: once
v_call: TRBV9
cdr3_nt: TGTGCCAGCAGCGTAGACGGGGGGGCCCGCGAGCAGTACTTC
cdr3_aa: CASSVDGGAREQYF

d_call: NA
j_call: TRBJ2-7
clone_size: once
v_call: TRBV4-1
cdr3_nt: TGCGCCAGCAGCCAAGAGATTCTTAGTCGGGACGAGCAGTACTTC
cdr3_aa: CASSQEILSRDEQYF

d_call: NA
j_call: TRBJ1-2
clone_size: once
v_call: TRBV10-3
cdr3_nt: TGTGCCATCACTCCGACAGATTTCTATGGCTACACCTTC
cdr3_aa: CAITPTDFYGYTF

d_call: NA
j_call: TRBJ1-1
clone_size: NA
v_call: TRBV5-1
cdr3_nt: TGCGCCAGCAGCTTGGACCCGGGGGTGAACACTGAAGCTTTCTTT
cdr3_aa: CASSLDPGVNTEAFF

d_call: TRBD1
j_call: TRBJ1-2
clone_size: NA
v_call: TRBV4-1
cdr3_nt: TGCGCCAGCAGCCAAGACACAGGGGGCGCAGGGAGCTACACCTTC
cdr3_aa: CASSQDTGGAGSYTF

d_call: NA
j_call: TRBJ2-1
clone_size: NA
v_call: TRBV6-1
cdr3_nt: TGTGCCAGCAGTGAATCGGTGTCCGATGAGCAGTTCTTC
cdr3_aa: CASSESVSDEQFF

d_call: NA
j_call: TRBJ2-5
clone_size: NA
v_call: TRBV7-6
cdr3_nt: TGTGCCAGCAGCTTAGCTGCCCCCGGGACCCAGTACTTC
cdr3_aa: CASSLAAPGTQYF

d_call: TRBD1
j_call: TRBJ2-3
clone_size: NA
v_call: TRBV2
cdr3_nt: TGTGCCAGCCATGGGACAGGGCTCACAGATACGCAGTATTTT
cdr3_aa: CASHGTGLTDTQYF